These 27 T cell receptor beta chains share one sample of origin, sequenced in a study of CD8 T cells in Susac syndrome. A quantity of 0.5 to 1 ug RNA underwent reverse transcription using random hexamers. TCRdb reprocessed the immunoSEQ multiplex PCR reads via MiXCR and lists one record per CDR3 protein. The data show approximately 200,000 distinct CDR3 sequences, with 95% seen just once and 0.082% held by the top ten. The sample was CD4+ T cells from PBMCs. The origin of the receptors is a human donor with multiple sclerosis.

The chain recombines TRBV9 with TRBJ2-3, with 7 bases that match TRBD1. Germline loops: CDR1 SGDLS, CDR2 YYNGEE. Germline trimming cut 2 bases from V and 0 bases from J; bases unmatched to any gene: 3. The CDR3 spans 15 residues. The CDR3, as DNA: TGTGCCAGCAGCGTGGGGACAGCTAGCACAGATACGCAGTATTTT. Translating gives CASSVGTASTDTQYF.

J is TRBJ1-1 and V is TRBV12-3 or TRBV12-4, with 8 positions matching TRBD1. The length of the CDR3 is 16 residues. The trim removed 0 bases at V and 2 bases at J, leaving 5 bases unmatched. The DNA of the CDR3 is TGTGCCAGCAGTTTAGCCCTACAGGGGGGTAACACTGAAGCTTTCTTT. It specifies CASSLALQGGNTEAFF.

This clonotype showed up just once. V usage is TRBV30 and J usage is TRBJ1-1; D gene uncertain. Germline values: CDR1 GTSNPN, CDR2 SVGIG (reference sequence). With 0 bases removed from V and 1 base from J, the gap between germline ends came to 6 bases. The CDR3 contains 13 residues. CDR3 region: CAWSVGRNTEAFF. Here the CDR3 DNA reads TGTGCCTGGAGTGTTGGGAGGAACACTGAAGCTTTCTTT. Variable domain in full (rest from reference TRBV30 and TRBJ1-1): SQTIHQWPATLVQPVGSPLSLECTVEGTSNPNLYWYRQAAGRGLQLLFYSVGIGQISSEVPQNLSASRPQDRQFILSSKKLLLSDSGFYLCAWSVGRNTEAFFGQGTRLTVV.

V is TRBV2 and J is TRBJ1-5; perhaps TRBD1 as D (5 bases). Germline-derived CDR1 and CDR2 are SNHLY and FYNNEI. The CDR3 contains 12 residues. V gave up 8 bases and J gave up 6 bases, with 11 bases separating them. CDR3 protein: CASGAGFQPQHF. The CDR3 DNA follows: TGTGCCAGCGGGGCCGGGTTTCAGCCCCAGCATTTT.

The chain is built from TRBV7-9 and TRBJ2-1, with 7 bases lining up with TRBD2. V lost 5 bases and J lost 6; bases outside the gene matches: 4. This CDR3 spans 13 amino acids. Germline CDR1 and CDR2: SEHNR and FQNEAQ (reference sequence). The CDR3 region is CASSRTSPNEQFF. CDR3 coding DNA: TGTGCCAGCAGCAGGACTAGTCCCAATGAGCAGTTCTTC.

V gene TRBV12-3 or TRBV12-4 combines with J gene TRBJ2-1, with 9 bases identical to TRBD2. This CDR3 has 16 amino acids. With V trimmed by 1 base and J by 5 bases, 6 bases remained unmatched. The CDR3 reads CASSLGRGGIDNEQFF. The CDR3, as DNA: TGTGCCAGCAGTTTAGGGCGGGGGGGCATCGACAATGAGCAGTTCTTC.

V is TRBV20-1 and J is TRBJ2-5; D is undetermined. The germline gives CDR1 DFQATT, CDR2 SNEGSKA (reference sequence). Trimming left V 6 bases short and J 3 bases short, with 17 bases between. This CDR3 is built from 14 residues. CDR3 coding DNA: TGCAGTGCCCTGGAGCAGGACGGAAAAGAGACCCAGTACTTC. Protein: CSALEQDGKETQYF.

The chain carries TRBV27 and TRBJ2-3; no clear D. Trimming stripped 2 bases from V and 2 bases from J, with 5 bases between. The CDR3 is 13 residues long. Per the germline V gene, CDR1 is MNHEY and CDR2 is SMNVEV (reference sequence). The CDR3 is CASSLTATDTQYF. The CDR3 nucleotides read TGTGCCAGCAGTTTAACGGCCACAGATACGCAGTATTTT.

This clonotype has only one observation. The V gene is TRBV6-5, the J gene TRBJ1-6; D not resolved. CDR1 is MNHEY and CDR2 is SVGAGI in the germline V gene. The length of the CDR3 is 14 residues. The V and J ends lost 6 bases and 12 bases respectively, with 18 bases between them. CDR3 nucleotides: TGTGCCAGCAGACGCGATCACGGGATGGGACCCCTCCACTTT. Protein: CASRRDHGMGPLHF.

The gene calls are TRBV7-9 and TRBJ1-5; the match to TRBD1 covers 7 bases. Germline loops: CDR1 SEHNR, CDR2 FQNEAQ (reference sequence). V dropped 0 bases and J dropped 1; count of bases not matched to a gene: 0. This CDR3 is 15 amino acids long. The CDR3 reads CASSLAGGSNQPQHF. CDR3 DNA: TGTGCCAGCAGCTTAGCAGGGGGCAGCAATCAGCCCCAGCATTTT. The full variable domain, rest sourced from reference TRBV7-9 and TRBJ1-5, is DTGVSQNPRHKITKRGQNVTFRCDPISEHNRLYWYRQTLGQGPEFLTYFQNEAQLEKSRLLSDRFSAERPKGSFSTLEIQRTEQGDSAMYLCASSLAGGSNQPQHFGDGTRLSIL.

V is TRBV7-2 and J is TRBJ1-6; weak D call: TRBD1 (5 bases). This CDR3 is 15 amino acids long. The V gene's germline CDR1 is SGHTA and CDR2 FQGNSA. V was pared by 1 base and J by 7 bases, with 11 bases between. The CDR3 DNA is TGTGCCAGCAGCTTAGGGTTGGAGGGGAATTCACCCCTCCACTTT. Amino acid sequence: CASSLGLEGNSPLHF.

This chain links TRBV7-8 with TRBJ2-7; either TRBD1 or TRBD2 may supply D (6 bases each). In germline, CDR1 is SGHVS, CDR2 FQNEAQ. Trimming took off 3 bases at V and 4 bases at J, with 13 bases between the two ends. This CDR3 is 14 amino acids long. The DNA for the CDR3 is TGTGCCAGCAGCTTGGGGGCCGGGGGTTACGAGCAGTACTTC. Encoded protein: CASSLGAGGYEQYF. Together with reference TRBV7-8 and TRBJ2-7, the CDR3 gives the full variable domain: GAGVSQSPRYKVAKRGQDVALRCDPISGHVSLFWYQQALGQGPEFLTYFQNEAQLDKSGLPSDRFFAERPEGSVSTLKIQRTQQEDSAVYLCASSLGAGGYEQYFGPGTRLTVT.

The gene calls are TRBV9 and TRBJ1-2; the D is unclear. Germline CDR1 reads SGDLS; CDR2 reads YYNGEE. The CDR3 length is 13 residues. V was cut by 5 bases and J by 7 bases, with 15 bases left in between. The CDR3: CASSTGLSGGYTF. The CDR3 bases are TGTGCCAGCAGTACGGGCCTGTCGGGTGGCTACACCTTC. Filled out from reference TRBV9 and TRBJ1-2, the complete variable domain reads DSGVTQTPKHLITATGQRVTLRCSPRSGDLSVYWYQQSLDQGLQFLIQYYNGEERAKGNILERFSAQQFPDLHSELNLSSLELGDSALYFCASSTGLSGGYTFGSGTRLTVV.

Worth noting for this clonotype: The junction differs from germline at one of its ends, possibly a read error. The chain combines TRBV20-1 with TRBJ2-7; D may be TRBD2 (5 bases). There are 13 residues in the CDR3. CDR1 DFQATT and CDR2 SNEGSKA come from the germline V gene (reference sequence). The CDR3 sequence is CRASGATTYEQYF. CDR3 nucleotide sequence: TGCCGTGCGAGCGGAGCGACGACCTACGAGCAGTACTTC.

V usage is TRBV20-1 and J usage is TRBJ2-1; a possible D gene is TRBD1 (6 bases). The CDR3 runs 16 residues. V lost 1 base and J lost 3, with 16 bases in between. Germline CDR1 and CDR2: DFQATT and SNEGSKA (reference sequence). CDR3 bases: TGCAGTGCTAGAGGAACCACAGGGCCGATCTACAATGAGCAGTTCTTC. Residues: CSARGTTGPIYNEQFF.

The chain is built from TRBV29-1 and TRBJ1-1, with D unresolved. Trimming left V 4 bases short and J 4 bases short, with 13 bases between. This CDR3 is 13 amino acids long. Germline loops: CDR1 SQVTM, CDR2 ANQGSEA. CDR3: CSVGSNRGTEAFF. The CDR3 DNA follows: TGCAGCGTTGGGTCCAATAGAGGCACTGAAGCTTTCTTT.

The V call is TRBV6-5, the J call TRBJ1-1; D is unresolved. From germline, CDR1 is MNHEY and CDR2 SVGAGI. CDR3 length equals 11 residues. V was pared by 2 bases and J by 8 bases, with 6 bases between. CDR3 protein: CASSYGPEAFF. Written as DNA, the CDR3 is TGTGCCAGCAGTTACGGCCCCGAAGCTTTCTTT.

V gene TRBV27 combines with J gene TRBJ1-5, with D possibly being TRBD1 (6 bases). The CDR3 runs to 16 residues. V lost 0 bases and J 4 bases, leaving 13 bases between the germline ends. Per the germline V gene, CDR1 is MNHEY and CDR2 is SMNVEV (reference sequence). CDR3 DNA sequence: TGTGCCAGCAGTTTATCGAAGGCCAGGGGAAATCAGCCCCAGCATTTT. Encoded protein: CASSLSKARGNQPQHF.

The genes are TRBV20-1 and TRBJ2-3; 8 bases match TRBD2. This CDR3 contains 14 residues. CDR1 DFQATT and CDR2 SNEGSKA come from the germline V gene (reference sequence). With 3 bases clipped from V and 6 bases from J, the junction kept 8 bases outside the gene matches. The CDR3 region is CSASPGGPRDTQYF. CDR3 DNA sequence: TGCAGTGCTAGTCCGGGGGGGCCCCGGGATACGCAGTATTTT.

This clonotype was detected once. The rearrangement uses TRBV29-1 and TRBJ2-7; the D gene is possibly TRBD1 (5 bases). The germline V gene has CDR1 SQVTM and CDR2 ANQGSEA. The V gene lost 8 bases and the J gene lost 5 bases, with 16 bases spanning the gap. The CDR3 loop spans 12 amino acids. The chain's CDR3 is CSQREWGHEQYF. The DNA for the CDR3 is TGCAGCCAAAGGGAATGGGGCCACGAGCAGTACTTC.

The chain couples TRBV30 to TRBJ1-5; 7 nucleotides line up with TRBD1. The CDR3 runs 13 residues. Germline assignment: CDR1 GTSNPN and CDR2 SVGIG (reference sequence). The V segment lost 2 bases and the J segment 8 bases; nucleotides outside the gene matches: 6. The CDR3 protein is CAWSSGGMEPQHF. As DNA, the CDR3 is TGTGCCTGGAGTTCAGGGGGAATGGAGCCCCAGCATTTT. Using reference TRBV30 and TRBJ1-5 for the parts outside the CDR3, the full variable domain is SQTIHQWPATLVQPVGSPLSLECTVEGTSNPNLYWYRQAAGRGLQLLFYSVGIGQISSEVPQNLSASRPQDRQFILSSKKLLLSDSGFYLCAWSSGGMEPQHFGDGTRLSIL.

V usage is TRBV13 and J usage is TRBJ2-7; 7 positions agree with TRBD1. V was clipped by 1 base and J by 0 bases; unmatched bases: 6. The CDR3 has 16 amino acids. Germline assignment: CDR1 PRHDT and CDR2 FYEKMQ (reference sequence). The CDR3 sequence: CASSLVTGSNSYEQYV. DNA of the CDR3: TGTGCCAGCAGCTTAGTGACAGGGTCCAACTCCTACGAGCAGTACGTC.

The CDR3 nucleotides read TGTGCCAGCTCACCGGCCGTCAAAATAAGGACGGAAGCTTTCTTT. This codes for CASSPAVKIRTEAFF. J is TRBJ1-1 and V is TRBV18; no clear D gene. This CDR3 has 15 amino acids. Trimming left V 3 bases short and J 8 bases short, with 19 bases between. Germline loops: CDR1 KGHSH, CDR2 LQKENI.

A single count supports this clonotype. The gene calls are TRBV20-1 and TRBJ2-5; 9 nucleotides align to TRBD2. V was pared by 0 bases and J by 5 bases, with 16 bases of the junction left unmatched. This CDR3 has 18 residues. CDR1 is DFQATT and CDR2 is SNEGSKA in the germline V gene (reference sequence). CDR3 bases: TGCAGTGCTAGAGATCTGGGACTAGCCGTTTATGCCGGGGAGACCCAGTACTTC. Its translation is CSARDLGLAVYAGETQYF.

The chain recombines TRBV14 with TRBJ1-2; D remains ambiguous. The length of the CDR3 is 14 residues. V lost 1 base, J lost 8 bases, and 14 bases lay in between. Per the germline V gene, CDR1 is SGHDN and CDR2 is FVKESK. CDR3 coding DNA: TGTGCCAGCAGCCAAGGGGCGCGGTCGTACGGCTACACCTTC. Amino acids: CASSQGARSYGYTF. Using reference TRBV14 and TRBJ1-2 for the parts outside the CDR3, the full variable domain is EAGVTQFPSHSVIEKGQTVTLRCDPISGHDNLYWYRRVMGKEIKFLLHFVKESKQDESGMPNNRFLAERTGGTYSTLKVQPAELEDSGVYFCASSQGARSYGYTFGSGTRLTVV.

The genes are TRBV7-9 and TRBJ2-1; D possibly corresponds to TRBD2 (5 bases). Germline CDR1 and CDR2: SEHNR and FQNEAQ (reference sequence). The CDR3 extends over 11 amino acids. V lost 3 bases and J 10 bases, leaving 7 bases between the germline ends. Here the CDR3 DNA reads TGTGCCAGCAGCTTGTCGGGGGAGCAGTTCTTC. Amino acids: CASSLSGEQFF. The full variable domain, rest sourced from reference TRBV7-9 and TRBJ2-1, is DTGVSQNPRHKITKRGQNVTFRCDPISEHNRLYWYRQTLGQGPEFLTYFQNEAQLEKSRLLSDRFSAERPKGSFSTLEIQRTEQGDSAMYLCASSLSGEQFFGPGTRLTVL.

V usage is TRBV9 and J usage is TRBJ1-4; D gene ambiguous. The CDR3 is 15 amino acids. The germline gives CDR1 SGDLS, CDR2 YYNGEE. Deletions cut 0 bases from V and 10 bases from J, with 16 bases between. CDR3 sequence: CASSVGAPEQGKLFF. CDR3 coding DNA: TGTGCCAGCAGCGTAGGGGCCCCGGAACAAGGAAAACTGTTTTTT.